This T cell receptor beta chain was captured by sequencing in a study of T cells expressing NK-cell markers. Study details: Each TCR beta repertoire originated in sorted T cells that were CD3+CD56+NKG2C+, CD3+CD56+NKG2C- or CD3+CD56-NKG2C+. Eight donors were sequenced, seven testing HCMV-seropositive and one testing seronegative.

This CDR3 is built from 16 residues. General study findings and limits: In a few donors, dominant clonotypes made up about 28.3-65% of CD3+CD56-NKG2C+ cells.

A word on this clonotype: The antigen is undetermined.

The TCR beta cDNA came from 5'RACE template switching with UMIs. TCRdb re-called the 5' RACE reads and catalogs CDR3 proteins one per entry, DNA excluded. The table lists about 370,000 distinct CDR3 sequences. The J gene is TRBJ2-2, the V gene TRBV12-3 or TRBV12-4; TCRdb returns TRBD2, unconfirmable since there is no DNA. Sequencing was done on a sample of blood T cells: a sorted CD56 or NKG2C T cell subset, CD4+ or CD8+ T cells, or bulk PBMC T cells (not recorded which). The TCR sequence derives from a woman between 50 and 59 years old in good health. CDR3 amino acids: CASILGLAEYTGELFF.